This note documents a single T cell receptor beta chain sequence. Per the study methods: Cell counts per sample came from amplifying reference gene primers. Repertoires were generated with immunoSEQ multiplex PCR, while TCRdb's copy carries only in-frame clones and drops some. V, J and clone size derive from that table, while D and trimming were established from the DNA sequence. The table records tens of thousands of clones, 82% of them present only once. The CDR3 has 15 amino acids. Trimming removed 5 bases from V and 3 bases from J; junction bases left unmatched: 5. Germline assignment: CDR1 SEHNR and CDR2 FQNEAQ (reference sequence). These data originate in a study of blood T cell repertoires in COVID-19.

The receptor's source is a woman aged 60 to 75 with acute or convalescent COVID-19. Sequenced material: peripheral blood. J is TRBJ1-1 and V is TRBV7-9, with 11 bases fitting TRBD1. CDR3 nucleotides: TGTGCCAGCAGCGGAGGGACAGGGGGATACACTGAAGCTTTCTTT. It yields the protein CASSGGTGGYTEAFF. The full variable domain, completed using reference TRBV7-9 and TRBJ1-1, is DTGVSQNPRHKITKRGQNVTFRCDPISEHNRLYWYRQTLGQGPEFLTYFQNEAQLEKSRLLSDRFSAERPKGSFSTLEIQRTEQGDSAMYLCASSGGTGGYTEAFFGQGTRLTVV.